A selection of T cell receptor beta chains follows, all from one sample in a study of blood T cell repertoires in COVID-19. Profiled with immunoSEQ multiplex PCR; TCRdb holds only in-frame clones, not every one. This table has 95,000 to 120,000 clones, 80% to 90% appearing once. The sample comprised peripheral blood. Every receptor here comes from a human donor in a cohort sampled during active COVID-19. Each CDR3 is given with its conserved first and last residue. Fields, in order: V gene, D gene, J gene, CDR3 protein. D genes are given only for firm matches.

v_call: TRBV6-5; d_call: TRBD1; j_call: TRBJ2-5; cdr3_aa: CASSKTGGRETQYF
v_call: TRBV28; d_call: TRBD1; j_call: TRBJ1-1; cdr3_aa: CASSSGQGGWTEAFF
v_call: TRBV2; d_call: TRBD2; j_call: TRBJ2-7; cdr3_aa: CASSERGQTSGRFSEQYF
v_call: TRBV19; d_call: NA; j_call: TRBJ1-5; cdr3_aa: CASSWDTYSNQPQHF
v_call: TRBV12-3/TRBV12-4; d_call: NA; j_call: TRBJ2-4; cdr3_aa: CASSEGSGNIQYF
v_call: TRBV19; d_call: TRBD1; j_call: TRBJ1-1; cdr3_aa: CASRPPGQGAAEAFF
v_call: TRBV2; d_call: NA; j_call: TRBJ2-2; cdr3_aa: CASNPNLSGSNTGELFF
v_call: TRBV5-1; d_call: TRBD1; j_call: TRBJ2-7; cdr3_aa: CASRRDSLYEQYF
v_call: TRBV28; d_call: NA; j_call: TRBJ1-5; cdr3_aa: CASSLALFTGPQHF
v_call: TRBV28; d_call: TRBD1; j_call: TRBJ2-1; cdr3_aa: CASSVPGQGFNEQFF
v_call: TRBV12-5; d_call: TRBD1; j_call: TRBJ1-4; cdr3_aa: CASGFGGTVEKLFF
v_call: TRBV27; d_call: TRBD1; j_call: TRBJ2-1; cdr3_aa: CASSLSNRGAYNEQFF
v_call: TRBV3-1/TRBV3-2; d_call: TRBD2; j_call: TRBJ2-5; cdr3_aa: CASSQDRRGEETQYF
v_call: TRBV12-5; d_call: TRBD2; j_call: TRBJ2-5; cdr3_aa: CASGLVISGRGETQYF
v_call: TRBV2; d_call: TRBD2; j_call: TRBJ2-2; cdr3_aa: CASSSPGLAATTGELFF
v_call: TRBV6-5; d_call: NA; j_call: TRBJ2-7; cdr3_aa: CASRRTLTYEQYF
v_call: TRBV9; d_call: NA; j_call: TRBJ1-5; cdr3_aa: CASSVEGRSHQPQHF
v_call: TRBV4-1; d_call: TRBD2; j_call: TRBJ2-2; cdr3_aa: CASRITSGGYTGELFF